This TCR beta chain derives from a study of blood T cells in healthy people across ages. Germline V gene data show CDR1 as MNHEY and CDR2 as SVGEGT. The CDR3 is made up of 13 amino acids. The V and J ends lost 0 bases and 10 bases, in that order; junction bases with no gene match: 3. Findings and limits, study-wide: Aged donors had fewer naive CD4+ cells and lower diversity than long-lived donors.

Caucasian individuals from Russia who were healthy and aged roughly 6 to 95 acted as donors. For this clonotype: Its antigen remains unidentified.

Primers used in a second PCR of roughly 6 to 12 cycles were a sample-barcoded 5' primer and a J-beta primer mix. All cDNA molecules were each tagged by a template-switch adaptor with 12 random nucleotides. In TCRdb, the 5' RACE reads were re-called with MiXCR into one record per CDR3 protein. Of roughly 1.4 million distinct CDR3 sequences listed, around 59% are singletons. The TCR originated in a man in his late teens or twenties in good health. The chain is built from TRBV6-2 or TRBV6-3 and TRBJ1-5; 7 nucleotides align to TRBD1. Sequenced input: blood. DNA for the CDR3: TGTGCCAGCAGTTACTCGTGGACAGGCCCCCAGCATTTT. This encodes CASSYSWTGPQHF.